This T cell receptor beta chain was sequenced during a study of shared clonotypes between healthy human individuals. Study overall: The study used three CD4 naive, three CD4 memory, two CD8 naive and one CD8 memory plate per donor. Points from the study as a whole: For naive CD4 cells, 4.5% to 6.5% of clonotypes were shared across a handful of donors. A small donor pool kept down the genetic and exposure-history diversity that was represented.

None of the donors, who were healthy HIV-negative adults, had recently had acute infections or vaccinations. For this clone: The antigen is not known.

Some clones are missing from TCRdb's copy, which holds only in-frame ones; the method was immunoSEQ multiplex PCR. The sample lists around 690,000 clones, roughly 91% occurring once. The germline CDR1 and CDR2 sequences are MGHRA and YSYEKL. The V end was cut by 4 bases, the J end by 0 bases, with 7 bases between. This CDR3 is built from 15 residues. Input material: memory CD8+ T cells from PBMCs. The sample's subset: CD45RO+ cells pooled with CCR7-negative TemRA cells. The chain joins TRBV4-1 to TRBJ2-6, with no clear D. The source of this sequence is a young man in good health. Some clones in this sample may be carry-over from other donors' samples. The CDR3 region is CASSPRLSGANVLTF. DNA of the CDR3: TGCGCCAGCAGCCCTCGGCTCTCTGGGGCCAACGTCCTGACTTTC.